A selection of T cell receptor beta chains follows, all from one sample in a study of blood T cell repertoires in COVID-19. Produced via immunoSEQ multiplex PCR; TCRdb's table is partial and in-frame only. The repertoire holds approximately 49,000 clones, with around nine tenths as singletons. Sequences were obtained from peripheral blood. These receptors originate from a man aged 45-65 years with acute or convalescent COVID-19. CDR3s include the opening cysteine and the closing phenylalanine or tryptophan.

cdr3_aa: CASSPLETGGFFFEQFF
j_call: TRBJ2-1
v_call: TRBV2

cdr3_aa: CSARVIYEQYF
j_call: TRBJ2-7
v_call: TRBV20-1

cdr3_aa: CAGRQGYGYTF
j_call: TRBJ1-2
v_call: TRBV5-8

cdr3_aa: CASSTGLGGSGSGELFF
j_call: TRBJ2-2
v_call: TRBV2

cdr3_aa: CAIKGLEETQYF
j_call: TRBJ2-5
v_call: TRBV10-3

cdr3_aa: CASTPGGLAGNEQFF
j_call: TRBJ2-1
v_call: TRBV19

cdr3_aa: CATDRNYEQYF
j_call: TRBJ2-7
v_call: TRBV6-5

cdr3_aa: CASSLGPRRSPYEQYF
j_call: TRBJ2-7
v_call: TRBV27

cdr3_aa: CASSPWSGSSHEQYF
j_call: TRBJ2-7
v_call: TRBV7-8

cdr3_aa: CASSRSVYLEAFF
j_call: TRBJ1-1
v_call: TRBV5-6

cdr3_aa: CASSGGPNQPQHF
j_call: TRBJ1-5
v_call: TRBV7-6

cdr3_aa: CASSLAPRSYNEQFF
j_call: TRBJ2-1
v_call: TRBV2

cdr3_aa: CASSLIESSGQFF
j_call: TRBJ2-1
v_call: TRBV7-3

cdr3_aa: CASSSQGPANEKLFF
j_call: TRBJ1-4
v_call: TRBV7-9

cdr3_aa: CASSLSGYGYTF
j_call: TRBJ1-2
v_call: TRBV5-6

cdr3_aa: CASSPRDRKETQYF
j_call: TRBJ2-5
v_call: TRBV3-1/TRBV3-2

cdr3_aa: CASSVGTGVNGYTF
j_call: TRBJ1-2
v_call: TRBV9

cdr3_aa: CANQGDSYGYTF
j_call: TRBJ1-2
v_call: TRBV28

cdr3_aa: CASSLVVMNTEAFF
j_call: TRBJ1-1
v_call: TRBV5-5

cdr3_aa: CASSSGHYEQYF
j_call: TRBJ2-7
v_call: TRBV12-3/TRBV12-4

cdr3_aa: CASSPFSELAGGIGEQFF
j_call: TRBJ2-1
v_call: TRBV18

cdr3_aa: CATSDRAMFDTQYF
j_call: TRBJ2-3
v_call: TRBV15

cdr3_aa: CASSLGSQRMGGYTF
j_call: TRBJ1-2
v_call: TRBV7-2